This TCR beta chain was retrieved from a study of T cells in Graves' hyperthyroidism and ophthalmopathy. In the study overall: Any treatment followed the collection of peripheral blood at initial diagnosis.

Hyperthyroidism of Graves' type that showed no ophthalmopathy progression within 18 months was stable. Patients having uncontrolled infection, another autoimmune disease, pregnancy or lactation were not included. The CDR3 regions of TCR beta were amplified from RNA transcripts. The primer set for the first-round RT-PCR of the TCR CDR3 was HTBI. TCRdb re-called the multiplex PCR reads through MiXCR, storing one row per CDR3 protein. The sample consists of approximately 400,000 distinct CDR3 sequences, approximately 25% of them appearing once. V lost 6 bases to trimming and J lost 4 bases; unmatched junction nucleotides: 9. Germline V gene sequence: CDR1 SQVTM, CDR2 ANQGSEA. This CDR3 has 13 amino acids.

What was sequenced was blood. J is TRBJ2-7 and V is TRBV29-1, with 7 positions matching TRBD1. The sequence came from a man in his fifties with Graves' hyperthyroidism. DNA of the CDR3: TGCAGCGTGAATATGGGACAGTCATACGAGCAGTACTTC. Its translation is CSVNMGQSYEQYF.